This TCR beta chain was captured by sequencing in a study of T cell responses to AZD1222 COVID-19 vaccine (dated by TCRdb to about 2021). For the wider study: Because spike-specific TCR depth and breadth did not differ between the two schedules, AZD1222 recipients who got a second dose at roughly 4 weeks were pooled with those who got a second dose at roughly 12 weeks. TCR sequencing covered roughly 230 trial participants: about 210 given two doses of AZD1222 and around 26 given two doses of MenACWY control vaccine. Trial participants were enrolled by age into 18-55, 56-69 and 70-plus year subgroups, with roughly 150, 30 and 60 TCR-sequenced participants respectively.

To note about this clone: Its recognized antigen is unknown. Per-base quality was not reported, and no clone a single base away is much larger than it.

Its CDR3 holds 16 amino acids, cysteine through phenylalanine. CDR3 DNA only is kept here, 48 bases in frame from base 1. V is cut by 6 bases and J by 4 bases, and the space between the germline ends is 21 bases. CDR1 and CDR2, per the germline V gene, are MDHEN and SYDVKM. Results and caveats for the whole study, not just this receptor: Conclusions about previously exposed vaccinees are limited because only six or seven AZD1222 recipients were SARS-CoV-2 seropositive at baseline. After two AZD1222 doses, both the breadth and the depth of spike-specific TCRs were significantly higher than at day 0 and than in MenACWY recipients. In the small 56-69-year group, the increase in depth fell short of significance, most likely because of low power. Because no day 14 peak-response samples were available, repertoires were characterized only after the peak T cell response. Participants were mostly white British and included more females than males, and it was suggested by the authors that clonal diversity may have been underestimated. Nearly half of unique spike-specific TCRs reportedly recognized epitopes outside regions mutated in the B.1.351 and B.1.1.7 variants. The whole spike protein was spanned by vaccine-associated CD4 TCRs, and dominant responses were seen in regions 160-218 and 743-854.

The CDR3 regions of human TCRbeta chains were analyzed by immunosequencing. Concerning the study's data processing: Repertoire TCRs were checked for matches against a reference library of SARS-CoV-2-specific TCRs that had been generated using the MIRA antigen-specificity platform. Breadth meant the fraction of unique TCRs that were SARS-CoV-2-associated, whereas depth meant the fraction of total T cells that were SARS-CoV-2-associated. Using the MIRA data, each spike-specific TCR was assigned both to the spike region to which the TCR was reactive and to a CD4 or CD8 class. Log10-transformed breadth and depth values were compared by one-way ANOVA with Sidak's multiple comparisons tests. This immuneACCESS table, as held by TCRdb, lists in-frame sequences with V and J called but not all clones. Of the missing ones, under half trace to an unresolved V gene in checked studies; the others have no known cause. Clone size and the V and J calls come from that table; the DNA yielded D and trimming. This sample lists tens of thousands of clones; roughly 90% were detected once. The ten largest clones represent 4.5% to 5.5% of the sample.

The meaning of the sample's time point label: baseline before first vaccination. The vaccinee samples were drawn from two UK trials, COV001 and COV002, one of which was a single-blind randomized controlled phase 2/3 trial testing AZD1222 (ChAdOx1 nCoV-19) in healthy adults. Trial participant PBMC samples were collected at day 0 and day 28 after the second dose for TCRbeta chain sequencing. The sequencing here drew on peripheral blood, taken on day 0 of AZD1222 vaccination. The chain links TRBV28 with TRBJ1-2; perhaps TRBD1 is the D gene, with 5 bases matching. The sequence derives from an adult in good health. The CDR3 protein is CASSLARQGGGYGYTF. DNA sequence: TGTGCCAGCAGCCTGGCGAGGCAGGGAGGTGGCTATGGCTACACCTTC.